This passage covers 32 T cell receptor beta chains from one sample sequenced in a study of shared clonotypes between healthy human individuals (dated by TCRdb to 2018 to 2020). CD8 naive samples consisted of CD45RO-negative cells that were positively selected for CCR7, yielding a CD45RA+CCR7+ population without TemRA cells. Preparation of the library involved the immunoSEQ multiplex PCR assay. TCRdb holds this immuneACCESS table with in-frame rearrangements only. Some clones are missing; in checked studies, unresolved V genes explain under half, and the rest has no known cause. For this sample the table gives hundreds of thousands of clones, of which approximately 95% were detected only once. The ten largest clones represent 0.095% to 0.14% of the sample. The material sequenced was naive CD8+ T cells sorted from blood. According to the study, the label for this sample's cell subset or site signals: CD45RA+CCR7+. The receptor set was obtained from a woman aged 25 to 39 in good health.

This sequence joins TRBV9 and TRBJ2-7; 7 bases are a match to TRBD2. This CDR3 contains 14 residues. Germline values: CDR1 SGDLS, CDR2 YYNGEE. Trimming at V came to 0 bases and at J to 5 bases, leaving 5 bases not matched to a gene. The CDR3 nucleotides are TGTGCCAGCAGCGTAGGCGGGAGTATCGACGAGCAGTACTTC. Its translation: CASSVGGSIDEQYF.

V gene TRBV18 combines with J gene TRBJ2-5; TRBD1 agrees at 9 bases. From germline, CDR1 is KGHSH and CDR2 LQKENI. The V gene end was trimmed by 5 bases and the J gene end by 5 bases; junction bases not matched to a gene: 12. The CDR3 extends over 16 amino acids. This CDR3 is CASSTGTGGRLETQYF. CDR3 nucleotide sequence: TGTGCCAGCTCAACCGGCACAGGGGGCAGGTTGGAGACCCAGTACTTC.

The rearrangement links TRBV7-9 to TRBJ2-3; no clear D. Germline CDR1 SEHNR, CDR2 FQNEAQ (reference sequence). The CDR3 extends over 12 amino acids. Trimming removed 4 bases from V and 4 bases from J, with 6 bases in between. Here the CDR3 reads CASSWIPDTQYF. The CDR3 DNA follows: TGTGCCAGCAGCTGGATACCAGATACGCAGTATTTT.

The rearrangement links TRBV19 to TRBJ2-1, with TRBD1 identical over 7 bases. The CDR3 is 15 amino acids. The junction had 13 bases not matched to a gene; V was cut back by 6 bases and J by 8 bases. Germline V lookup: CDR1 LNHDA, CDR2 SQIVND (reference sequence). CDR3 coding DNA: TGTGCCAGTAGCTCCGGGACAGCCGACCTCCATGAGCAGTTCTTC. Amino acid sequence: CASSSGTADLHEQFF. Full variable domain (remainder filled in from reference TRBV19 and TRBJ2-1): DGGITQSPKYLFRKEGQNVTLSCEQNLNHDAMYWYRQDPGQGLRLIYYSQIVNDFQKGDIAEGYSVSREKKESFPLTVTSAQKNPTAFYLCASSSGTADLHEQFFGPGTRLTVL.

The gene calls are TRBV28 and TRBJ2-7; 12 bases map to TRBD1. Trimming at V came to 4 bases and at J to 0 bases, leaving 10 bases not matched to a gene. Germline CDR1 reads MDHEN; CDR2 reads SYDVKM. The CDR3 has 18 residues. CDR3 sequence: CASSWVGDRGPTSYEQYF. The CDR3 DNA reads TGTGCCAGCAGTTGGGTGGGGGACAGGGGGCCGACCTCCTACGAGCAGTACTTC.

The chain carries TRBV5-6 and TRBJ2-7, with D unclear. Germline lookup yields CDR1 SGHDT and CDR2 YYEEEE. V lost 0 bases to trimming and J lost 3 bases, with 7 bases between them. The CDR3 runs to 13 residues. DNA for the CDR3: TGTGCCAGCAGCTTGGGACGGAACTACGAGCAGTACTTC. It is translated as CASSLGRNYEQYF.

This rearrangement joins TRBV6-4 to TRBJ2-1, with 8 bases identical to TRBD1. Germline V lookup: CDR1 MRHNA, CDR2 SNTAGT. V dropped 6 bases and J dropped 8; count of bases not matched to a gene: 3. This CDR3 has 12 amino acids. The CDR3: CASRDRGHEQFF. The CDR3 DNA is TGTGCCAGCAGAGACAGGGGCCATGAGCAGTTCTTC.

This chain links TRBV4-1 with TRBJ1-5; D uncertain. The CDR3 has 13 residues. V lost 0 bases and J 7 bases, leaving 7 bases between the germline ends. Germline V gene lookup returns CDR1 MGHRA and CDR2 YSYEKL. The CDR3 sequence: CASSQDRTQPQHF. In DNA form, the CDR3 reads TGCGCCAGCAGCCAAGATCGAACCCAGCCCCAGCATTTT.

This chain connects TRBV4-1 to TRBJ2-3; 12 bases are shared with TRBD2. The germline V gene encodes CDR1 MGHRA and CDR2 YSYEKL. Trimming removed 2 bases from V and 2 bases from J; junction bases left unmatched: 5. The CDR3 is made up of 17 amino acids. CDR3 amino acids: CASSQRTSGTLTDTQYF. The CDR3 region has the DNA TGCGCCAGCAGCCAACGGACTAGCGGGACCCTCACAGATACGCAGTATTTT.

This clone came up once. The V call is TRBV5-1, the J call TRBJ2-3; possible D gene TRBD2, 5 bases. There are 14 residues in the CDR3. Per germline, CDR1 SGHRS and CDR2 YFSETQ. Between the trimmed V and J ends, which lost 0 bases and 2 bases, there was a span of 7 bases. The CDR3 protein is CASSLVAHTDTQYF. The CDR3 DNA sequence: TGCGCCAGCAGCTTGGTAGCGCACACAGATACGCAGTATTTT.

With regard to this clone: The same CDR3 also results from other DNA sequences found in this sample. This sequence joins TRBV28 and TRBJ2-1, with D unclear. The CDR3 is 13 amino acids. V was cut by 2 bases and J by 2 bases, with 4 bases left in between. From germline, CDR1 is MDHEN and CDR2 SYDVKM. As DNA, the CDR3 is TGTGCCAGCAGTTTAAGGGCCTACAATGAGCAGTTCTTC. Its translation is CASSLRAYNEQFF.

V gene TRBV27 combines with J gene TRBJ2-7; 10 bases agree with TRBD1. CDR3 length: 15 residues. CDR1 is MNHEY, CDR2 SMNVEV, per germline (reference sequence). V was pared by 5 bases and J by 2 bases, with 6 bases of the junction left unmatched. The DNA for the CDR3 is TGTGCCAGCAGTAAACTTGGACAGGGGGCCTACGAGCAGTACTTC. This translates into CASSKLGQGAYEQYF.

The CDR3 nucleotides are TGCGCCAGCAGGGACACTAGCGCGCCTTATCCACAGTACTTC. Amino acids: CASRDTSAPYPQYF. V gene TRBV4-1 combines with J gene TRBJ2-7; 7 bases line up with TRBD2. The CDR3 spans 14 residues. Unmatched junction bases numbered 15, after V lost 6 bases and J lost 10 bases. Germline assignment: CDR1 MGHRA and CDR2 YSYEKL.

The rearrangement uses TRBV28 and TRBJ1-1, with D unclear. The germline CDR1 and CDR2 sequences are MDHEN and SYDVKM. V was trimmed by 6 bases and J by 3 bases, leaving 14 bases between them. The CDR3 loop spans 14 amino acids. CDR3 coding DNA: TGTGCCAGCAGCCCATACCCGAGAGACACTGAAGCTTTCTTT. It translates to CASSPYPRDTEAFF.

This sequence joins TRBV4-2 and TRBJ2-2; TRBD2 matches 11 bases. The V gene end was trimmed by 2 bases and the J gene end by 5 bases; junction bases not matched to a gene: 4. Germline-derived CDR1 and CDR2 are LGHNA and YNFKEQ. This CDR3 is 16 amino acids long. The CDR3 sequence: CASSQTTSGITGELFF. For the CDR3, the DNA is TGTGCCAGCAGCCAAACGACTAGCGGGATTACCGGGGAGCTGTTTTTT.

The chain uses TRBV29-1 and TRBJ2-7; D unresolved. This CDR3 comprises 13 residues. The germline CDR1 and CDR2 sequences are SQVTM and ANQGSEA. Trimming left V 2 bases short and J 5 bases short, with 13 bases between. In nucleotides, the CDR3 is TGCAGCGTTGAACAACCAGACCTTAACGAGCAGTACTTC. It encodes CSVEQPDLNEQYF.

The CDR3 DNA is TGTGCCAGCAGCGCAATAGCGGGAGGGCCCAATGAGCAGTTCTTC. Translating it yields CASSAIAGGPNEQFF. This chain links TRBV11-2 with TRBJ2-1; the match to TRBD2 covers 11 bases. The CDR3 runs 15 residues. V lost 5 bases, J lost 6 bases, and 6 bases stayed unmatched. Germline CDR1 SGHAT, CDR2 FQNNGV. Full variable domain (remainder filled in from reference TRBV11-2 and TRBJ2-1): EAGVAQSPRYKIIEKRQSVAFWCNPISGHATLYWYQQILGQGPKLLIQFQNNGVVDDSQLPKDRFSAERLKGVDSTLKIQPAKLEDSAVYLCASSAIAGGPNEQFFGPGTRLTVL.

The chain joins TRBV6-1 to TRBJ2-1; tentative D call: TRBD2 (6 bases). The CDR3 is 17 residues long. V lost 3 bases, J lost 3 bases, and 18 bases lay in between. The V gene's germline CDR1 is MNHNS and CDR2 SASEGT. This CDR3 reads CASSDRREPSYYNEQFF. The CDR3 coding sequence is TGTGCCAGCAGTGACAGACGGGAGCCGAGCTACTACAATGAGCAGTTCTTC.

The V and J genes are TRBV19 and TRBJ1-2; no firm D call. CDR3 length: 17 amino acids. The germline V gene has CDR1 LNHDA and CDR2 SQIVND (reference sequence). V lost 7 bases and J 4 bases, leaving 25 bases between the germline ends. The CDR3 protein is CASTPATPLDPVYGYTF. CDR3 bases: TGTGCCAGTACCCCTGCCACCCCCCTCGACCCAGTCTATGGCTACACCTTC. Complete variable domain (other parts from reference TRBV19 and TRBJ1-2): DGGITQSPKYLFRKEGQNVTLSCEQNLNHDAMYWYRQDPGQGLRLIYYSQIVNDFQKGDIAEGYSVSREKKESFPLTVTSAQKNPTAFYLCASTPATPLDPVYGYTFGSGTRLTVV.

Regarding this clone: The identical CDR3 is also encoded by other nucleotide sequences in the sample. The chain employs TRBV28 and TRBJ1-1, with D perhaps matching TRBD1 (6 bases). Trimming took off 3 bases at V and 1 base at J, with 9 bases between the two ends. CDR3 length: 14 residues. Per the germline V gene, CDR1 is MDHEN and CDR2 is SYDVKM. The CDR3 loop is CASSLAGANTEAFF. The DNA for the CDR3 is TGTGCCAGCAGTTTGGCAGGGGCGAACACTGAAGCTTTCTTT.

This chain links TRBV2 with TRBJ2-7; D perhaps matches TRBD1 (6 bases). V lost 0 bases, J lost 3 bases, and 15 bases lay in between. Germline assignment: CDR1 SNHLY and CDR2 FYNNEI. The CDR3 has 16 amino acids. For the CDR3, the DNA is TGTGCCAGCAGTGAAGCGCTCAGGGGCGTGGACTACGAGCAGTACTTC. Encoded protein: CASSEALRGVDYEQYF. Full variable domain (missing parts from reference TRBV2 and TRBJ2-7): EPEVTQTPSHQVTQMGQEVILRCVPISNHLYFYWYRQILGQKVEFLVSFYNNEISEKSEIFDDQFSVERPDGSNFTLKIRSTKLEDSAMYFCASSEALRGVDYEQYFGPGTRLTVT.

V usage is TRBV7-9 and J usage is TRBJ2-3; D not resolved. This CDR3 is built from 15 residues. Germline CDR1 reads SEHNR; CDR2 reads FQNEAQ (reference sequence). The V end lost 5 bases, the J end lost 6 bases, and 18 bases lay between the germline ends. The CDR3 is CASSDSTSPSDTQYF. In nucleotides, the CDR3 is TGTGCCAGCAGCGATTCGACCTCTCCGAGCGATACGCAGTATTTT.

The chain recombines TRBV9 with TRBJ2-7, with D perhaps TRBD1 (6 bases). CDR1 SGDLS and CDR2 YYNGEE come from the germline V gene. The CDR3 sequence is 15 residues long. The V end lost 0 bases, the J end lost 7 bases, and 17 bases lay between the germline ends. For the CDR3, the DNA is TGTGCCAGCAGCGTAGGTGGGGGCTTCTACGGGGAGCAGTACTTC. Translation gives CASSVGGGFYGEQYF.

This chain uses TRBV7-9 with TRBJ2-7, with D tentatively TRBD1 (5 bases). Per the germline V gene, CDR1 is SEHNR and CDR2 is FQNEAQ (reference sequence). This CDR3 has 18 residues. V shed 2 bases and J shed 2 bases, with 22 bases lying between them. CDR3 sequence (DNA): TGTGCCAGCAGCTTATCGGACAAGGGGAACGAACCGGCCTACGAGCAGTACTTC. It specifies CASSLSDKGNEPAYEQYF. Combining the CDR3 with reference TRBV7-9 and TRBJ2-7 gives the whole variable domain DTGVSQNPRHKITKRGQNVTFRCDPISEHNRLYWYRQTLGQGPEFLTYFQNEAQLEKSRLLSDRFSAERPKGSFSTLEIQRTEQGDSAMYLCASSLSDKGNEPAYEQYFGPGTRLTVT.

This clone was detected only once. This chain links TRBV7-6 with TRBJ2-1; D might be TRBD1 or TRBD2, each matching 5 bases. The germline V and J ends were trimmed by 1 base and 10 bases, with 14 bases remaining between them. The CDR3 extends over 14 amino acids. The germline V gene encodes CDR1 SGHVS and CDR2 FNYEAQ. The CDR3 DNA follows: TGTGCCAGCAGCTTAGGGGGACGGAGGCCCGAGCAGTTCTTC. Its translation: CASSLGGRRPEQFF.

V is TRBV4-1 and J is TRBJ2-5, with 11 bases lining up with TRBD2. The J call is in doubt because the DNA end fits TRBJ2-7 better. Germline loops: CDR1 MGHRA, CDR2 YSYEKL. The CDR3 runs to 14 residues. The CDR3, as DNA: TGCGCCAGCAGCCAGACTAGCGGGACAGACGAGCAGTACTTC. It is translated as CASSQTSGTDEQYF.

The chain has TRBV19 and TRBJ1-1; tentative D call: TRBD1 (6 bases). The ends were cut back, 7 bases at V and 1 base at J, with 13 bases in the middle. This CDR3 region has 14 residues. From germline, CDR1 is LNHDA and CDR2 SQIVND (reference sequence). In DNA form, the CDR3 reads TGTGCCAGTAATGGGGGGGCATGGAACACTGAAGCTTTCTTT. The encoded protein is CASNGGAWNTEAFF.

V usage is TRBV5-4 and J usage is TRBJ2-5; 7 positions match TRBD2. The DNA end favors TRBJ2-7, so the J call may be wrong. CDR1 is SGHNT and CDR2 is YYREEE in the germline V gene (reference sequence). There are 13 residues in the CDR3. The CDR3 DNA sequence: TGTGCCAGCAGCAATGGCGGGGGCTACGAGCAGTACTTC. Its protein product is CASSNGGGYEQYF.

The rearrangement joins TRBV19 to TRBJ2-7, with 8 bases fitting TRBD1. Germline values: CDR1 LNHDA, CDR2 SQIVND (reference sequence). This CDR3 has 17 residues. Unmatched junction bases numbered 16, after V lost 9 bases and J lost 0 bases. CDR3 sequence: CASRGQGLLKSSYEQYF. CDR3 nucleotide sequence: TGTGCCAGCAGAGGACAGGGCCTTCTTAAGAGCTCCTACGAGCAGTACTTC.

The rearrangement joins TRBV7-6 to TRBJ1-2; 9 positions match TRBD1. Trimming cost V 4 bases and J 6 bases; bases outside gene matches: 9. Germline-derived CDR1 and CDR2 are SGHVS and FNYEAQ. The CDR3 spans 15 residues. The CDR3 loop reads CASSYGQGTMDGYTF. The CDR3 coding sequence is TGTGCCAGCAGCTACGGACAGGGGACGATGGATGGCTACACCTTC.

The V and J genes are TRBV11-2 and TRBJ1-2; a possible D gene is TRBD1 (5 bases). The germline V gene encodes CDR1 SGHAT and CDR2 FQNNGV. Deletions cut 5 bases from V and 4 bases from J, with 20 bases between. This CDR3 comprises 16 residues. The CDR3 spells CASSREIGAPVYGYTF. The CDR3 DNA sequence: TGTGCCAGCAGCCGCGAAATTGGGGCGCCGGTCTATGGCTACACCTTC.

The chain employs TRBV28 and TRBJ2-7, with D maybe TRBD2 (6 bases). Trimming pared 10 bases from V and 3 bases from J, leaving 13 bases between. The CDR3 spans 12 residues. Germline V gene sequence: CDR1 MDHEN, CDR2 SYDVKM. The CDR3 sequence: CATNGGDYEQYF. DNA of the CDR3: TGTGCCACTAACGGGGGTGACTACGAGCAGTACTTC.